These 13 T cell receptor beta chains were sequenced from one sample in a study of T cells after yellow fever vaccination. TCRdb reprocessed the 5' RACE reads with MiXCR, giving one entry per CDR3 protein. The table has some 550,000 distinct CDR3 sequences, roughly a fifth seen once. This sample comprised PBMCs, obtained 15 days after the yellow fever booster vaccination. The receptor set was obtained from a young man who received the YFV17D yellow fever vaccine.

The chain employs TRBV6-1 and TRBJ2-2; D not certain. There are 10 residues in the CDR3. The V gene lost 6 bases and the J gene lost 9 bases, with 5 bases spanning the gap. Germline V gene sequence: CDR1 MNHNS, CDR2 SASEGT. The CDR3 protein is CASRNWELFF. The CDR3 DNA follows: TGTGCCAGCAGGAACTGGGAGCTGTTTTTT.

In this sample, this clonotype turned up once. The rearrangement links TRBV6-1 to TRBJ2-3, with 9 bases lining up with TRBD1. The J segment lost 3 bases and the V segment lost 8 bases, leaving 12 bases of the junction unmatched. Looked up from germline, CDR1 is MNHNS and CDR2 is SASEGT. The CDR3 consists of 16 residues. The CDR3 bases are TGTGCCAGCCGCCTAACCTGGGACAGGGTTACAGATACGCAGTATTTT. Encoded protein: CASRLTWDRVTDTQYF.

This clonotype was counted between two and nine times. J is TRBJ2-3 and V is TRBV24-1; D remains ambiguous. This CDR3 is 14 amino acids long. The ends were cut back, 5 bases at V and 2 bases at J, with 10 bases in the middle. CDR1 is KGHDR, CDR2 SFDVKD, per germline. Written as DNA, the CDR3 is TGTGCCACCAGTGCAGGTGTTCACACAGATACGCAGTATTTT. Amino acid sequence: CATSAGVHTDTQYF.

This clonotype was counted only a few times. The chain links TRBV7-2 to TRBJ2-3; D not certain. Germline loops: CDR1 SGHTA, CDR2 FQGNSA. The CDR3 contains 14 residues. Deletions cut 4 bases from V and 6 bases from J, with 14 bases between. As DNA, the CDR3 is TGTGCCAGCAGCTATCGCCCACGGGCGGATACGCAGTATTTT. Amino acids: CASSYRPRADTQYF. Using reference TRBV7-2 and TRBJ2-3 for the parts outside the CDR3, the full variable domain is GAGVSQSPSNKVTEKGKDVELRCDPISGHTALYWYRQSLGQGLEFLIYFQGNSAPDKSGLPSDRFSAERTGGSVSTLTIQRTQQEDSAVYLCASSYRPRADTQYFGPGTRLTVL.

The chain links TRBV7-6 to TRBJ2-1; D gene unclear. Trimming left V 2 bases short and J 12 bases short, with 14 bases between. CDR1 is SGHVS and CDR2 is FNYEAQ in the germline V gene. This CDR3 has 13 amino acids. The CDR3 protein is CASSLSRNSPQFF. The CDR3 bases are TGTGCCAGCAGCTTATCCCGGAACTCACCGCAGTTCTTC.

This clonotype was picked up many times. CDR3 loop: CASSLGGSIPEQYF. For the CDR3, the DNA is TGTGCCAGCAGTTTAGGCGGGAGTATCCCCGAGCAGTACTTC. The gene calls are TRBV12-3 or TRBV12-4 and TRBJ2-7, with 7 bases aligning to TRBD2. V was pared by 1 base and J by 6 bases, with 6 bases of the junction left unmatched. This CDR3 comprises 14 residues.

The rearrangement joins TRBV10-2 to TRBJ2-1, with 9 bases aligning to TRBD2. Trimming at V came to 7 bases and at J to 8 bases, leaving 15 bases not matched to a gene. This CDR3 is built from 16 residues. Germline V gives CDR1 WSHSY, CDR2 SAAADI. The CDR3 loop reads CASKGMAGGVSDEQFF. CDR3 coding DNA: TGCGCCAGCAAAGGAATGGCGGGAGGGGTGTCGGATGAGCAGTTCTTC.

This clonotype turned up a few times. Written as DNA, the CDR3 is TGTGCCAGCAGTCCACGGACTAGCGGGAGACGGGAGCACATTCAGTACTTC. This gives the protein CASSPRTSGRREHIQYF. The chain recombines TRBV6-5 with TRBJ2-4, with TRBD2 matching over 13 bases. The CDR3 totals 17 residues. Per the germline V gene, CDR1 is MNHEY and CDR2 is SVGAGI. V was clipped by 5 bases and J by 8 bases; unmatched bases: 12.

This clonotype was counted a few times. The chain has TRBV5-6 and TRBJ2-1; D unresolved. The CDR3 runs 15 residues. V shed 2 bases and J shed 0 bases, with 9 bases lying between them. Per germline, CDR1 SGHDT and CDR2 YYEEEE. The CDR3 sequence: CASSLIGSSYNEQFF. The CDR3 region has the DNA TGTGCCAGCAGCTTAATCGGAAGCTCCTACAATGAGCAGTTCTTC.

This chain uses TRBV20-1 with TRBJ2-3; D assignment may be TRBD1 or TRBD2 (5 bases each). Germline assignment: CDR1 DFQATT and CDR2 SNEGSKA (reference sequence). Trimming shortened V by 6 bases and J by 2 bases, and 15 bases separated the two germline ends. CDR3 length: 14 amino acids. In DNA form, the CDR3 reads TGCAGTGCCCCCCGGGGCGGTAACACAGATACGCAGTATTTT. Translated: CSAPRGGNTDTQYF.

J is TRBJ2-1 and V is TRBV5-1, with 7 bases identical to TRBD2. The CDR3 extends over 15 amino acids. The V and J ends lost 6 bases and 1 base, in that order; junction bases with no gene match: 7. Germline CDR1 reads SGHRS; CDR2 reads YFSETQ. The CDR3: CASTPSGVSYNEQFF. The CDR3 nucleotides are TGCGCCAGCACCCCAAGCGGGGTTTCCTACAATGAGCAGTTCTTC.

The chain joins TRBV5-6 to TRBJ2-7, with no clear D. In germline, CDR1 is SGHDT, CDR2 YYEEEE. This CDR3 has 15 residues. The V end lost 6 bases, the J end lost 2 bases, and 18 bases lay between the germline ends. The CDR3 protein is CASNFDGEPAYEQYF. The CDR3 nucleotides read TGTGCCAGCAACTTCGACGGAGAACCGGCCTACGAGCAGTACTTC.

The V gene is TRBV7-2, the J gene TRBJ2-1, with 11 bases identical to TRBD2. Germline V gene sequence: CDR1 SGHTA, CDR2 FQGNSA. J was trimmed by 6 bases and V by 1 base; bases with no gene match: 5. This CDR3 is 16 amino acids long. DNA for the CDR3: TGTGCCAGCAGCTTAGACGGTAGCGGGAGGGTCAATGAGCAGTTCTTC. The encoded protein is CASSLDGSGRVNEQFF.